This T cell receptor (beta chain) appears in the sequencing data of a study of shared clonotypes between healthy human individuals. Across the study: Researchers assigned three CD4 naive, three CD4 memory, two CD8 naive and one CD8 memory plate to each donor.

Libraries were prepared by immunoSEQ multiplex PCR; TCRdb keeps only in-frame clonotypes and omits some of them. In the table there are about 1.5 million clones, approximately 97% of which are singletons. The V end was cut by 2 bases, the J end by 0 bases, with 8 bases between. There are 14 residues in the CDR3. Per the germline V gene, CDR1 is SGHRS and CDR2 is YFSETQ. Only Caucasian adults living in Nashville, Tennessee served as donors. This receptor was obtained from a man aged 30-40 years in good health. Source material: naive CD4+ T cells sorted from blood. The subset was: CD45RA+ positively selected. This chain uses TRBV5-1 with TRBJ2-5; D is undetermined. The CDR3 region is CASSLGKYQETQYF. In nucleotides, the CDR3 is TGCGCCAGCAGCTTAGGCAAGTACCAAGAGACCCAGTACTTC.